This TCR beta chain was captured by sequencing in a study of cytomegalovirus exposure and HLA in healthy donors. Turning to the study itself: Genetic ancestry analysis placed more than 80% of the 350 to 500 donors that were genotyped in the Caucasian-associated cluster. Study-wide findings and caveats: 150 or so TCR beta chains were listed as cytomegalovirus-associated. In vitro confirmation showed three CMV-associated chains to be CMV antigen specific.

Notes on this clone: The antigen is not known.

PCR amplification relied on 60 Vbeta primers (plus 13 Jbeta primers). Some clones are missing from TCRdb's copy, which holds only in-frame ones; the method was immunoSEQ multiplex PCR. Of around 200,000 clones in the sample, roughly 85% were seen once. This CDR3 spans 11 amino acids. CDR1 is LGHNA, CDR2 YNFKEQ, per germline. The V and J ends lost 5 bases and 4 bases respectively, with 6 bases between them. The specimen sequenced was PBMCs. The chain employs TRBV4-2 and TRBJ2-7; D gene unclear. The sequence derives from a man aged 18 to 35 in good health and CMV-seronegative. CDR3 protein: CASSSQYEQYF. The CDR3 coding sequence is TGTGCCAGCAGCTCCCAATACGAGCAGTACTTC.